The source of this TCR beta chain is a study of shared clonotypes between healthy human individuals. Study results and caveats: An anticipated effect of sequencing depth on clonotype sharing among donors was recognized.

Measured with immunoSEQ multiplex PCR; TCRdb has only the in-frame clones, and not every one. The data contain around 690,000 clones, less than 95% of them singletons. Together with CD45RO+ cells, CCR7-negative CD45RA+ TemRA cells were included in CD8 memory. V was trimmed by 3 bases and J by 6 bases, leaving 16 bases between them. Germline CDR1 and CDR2: SGDLS and YYNGEE. The CDR3 loop spans 15 amino acids. To note about this clone: No antigen is known for it.

This receptor was identified in a man in his late teens or twenties in good health. Some clones in this sample may be carry-over from other donors' samples. The sample consisted of memory CD8+ T cells from PBMCs. As to subset: CD45RO+ cells pooled with CCR7-negative TemRA cells. The chain carries TRBV9 and TRBJ2-1, with D possibly matching TRBD2 (6 bases). The CDR3 nucleotides are TGTGCCAGCAGCGCCTCGACTAGTTTCTCCAATGAGCAGTTCTTC. It encodes CASSASTSFSNEQFF.